This T cell receptor beta chain was profiled in a study of shared clonotypes between healthy human individuals. Naive CD45RA+ and memory CD45RA-negative subsets were split from CD4+ cells. Points from the study as a whole: Naive subsets usually exceeded memory subsets in estimated richness.

J lost 5 bases, V lost 4 bases, and 7 bases had no gene match. The CDR3 is 14 residues long. CDR1 is SGHRS and CDR2 is YFSETQ in the germline V gene. A word on this clone: Its matching antigen is unknown.

The assay was immunoSEQ multiplex PCR, and TCRdb's table has in-frame clones only and misses some. Among over 2 million clones, less than 95% were seen once, and the ten largest hold about 0.36%. Sequenced material: naive CD4+ T cells from PBMCs. Regarding subset: CD45RA+ positively selected. This rearrangement joins TRBV5-1 to TRBJ2-5; 8 nucleotides line up with TRBD2. The receptor's source is a young man in good health. Some clones in this sample may be carry-over from other donors' samples. The CDR3 loop is CASSRRTSQETQYF. The CDR3 coding sequence is TGCGCCAGCAGCCGTAGGACTAGCCAGGAGACCCAGTACTTC.